This is a list of T cell receptor beta chains from one sample in a study of blood T cell repertoires in COVID-19. Profiled with immunoSEQ multiplex PCR; TCRdb holds only in-frame clones, not every one. The sample lists roughly 180,000 clones, 65% to 85% seen once, with about 7% in the top ten. The sequenced material came from peripheral blood. The source of these receptors is a woman in her forties with COVID-19, enrolled during active disease. The CDR3 runs from the conserved cysteine through the conserved F or W. D genes are given only for firm matches. For some rows the clone size is stated as once, few or many, or as a class when expanded; others skip it.

size: once; length: 11; V: TRBV24-1; J: TRBJ1-2; D: TRBD1; CDR3: CATSDQGVYTF; DNA: TGTGCCACCAGTGACCAGGGGGTTTACACCTTC
size: .; length: 13; V: TRBV29-1; J: TRBJ2-1; D: TRBD2; CDR3: CSPGLDEYNEQFF; DNA: TGCAGCCCGGGACTAGACGAATACAATGAGCAGTTCTTC
size: .; length: 15; V: TRBV7-9; J: TRBJ2-5; D: .; CDR3: CASSLGQGNQETQYF; DNA: TGTGCCAGCAGCTTAGGGCAGGGCAACCAAGAGACCCAGTACTTC
size: .; length: 14; V: TRBV29-1; J: TRBJ2-5; D: TRBD1; CDR3: CSVEGQARQETQYF; DNA: TGCAGCGTAGAGGGACAGGCACGACAAGAGACCCAGTACTTC
size: .; length: 14; V: TRBV5-1; J: TRBJ2-7; D: .; CDR3: CASSWGTGPYEQYF; DNA: TGCGCCAGCAGCTGGGGGACTGGTCCCTACGAGCAGTACTTC
size: .; length: 12; V: TRBV28; J: TRBJ1-1; D: .; CDR3: CASSFGAPEAFF; DNA: TGTGCCAGCAGTTTTGGAGCCCCCGAAGCTTTCTTT
size: .; length: 13; V: TRBV5-5; J: TRBJ1-1; D: .; CDR3: CASIEGPGTEAFF; DNA: TGTGCCAGCATCGAGGGTCCGGGCACTGAAGCTTTCTTT
size: few; length: 16; V: TRBV4-1; J: TRBJ1-5; D: .; CDR3: CASSQVSGNSNQPQHF; DNA: TGCGCCAGCAGCCAAGTGTCCGGGAATAGCAATCAGCCCCAGCATTTT
size: .; length: 12; V: TRBV5-1; J: TRBJ1-1; D: .; CDR3: CASSAGALLAFF; DNA: TGCGCCAGCAGCGCGGGGGCCTTGTTGGCTTTCTTT
size: .; length: 15; V: TRBV28; J: TRBJ2-1; D: .; CDR3: CASSFRLSSYNEQFF; DNA: TGTGCCAGCAGTTTCCGACTGAGCTCCTACAATGAGCAGTTCTTC
size: .; length: 13; V: TRBV12-3/TRBV12-4; J: TRBJ1-3; D: .; CDR3: CASSWFQGNTIYF; DNA: TGTGCCAGCAGCTGGTTCCAGGGAAACACCATATATTTT
size: .; length: 14; V: TRBV6-4; J: TRBJ1-1; D: .; CDR3: CASSLIAGNTEAFF; DNA: TGTGCCAGCAGTTTGATTGCAGGGAACACTGAAGCTTTCTTT
size: few; length: 12; V: TRBV9; J: TRBJ1-2; D: .; CDR3: CASSPPGYGYTF; DNA: TGTGCCAGCAGCCCGCCGGGATATGGCTACACCTTC
size: .; length: 13; V: TRBV19; J: TRBJ2-4; D: .; CDR3: CASSVDGGNIQYF; DNA: TGTGCCAGTAGTGTTGACGGGGGAAACATTCAGTACTTC
size: .; length: 18; V: TRBV9; J: TRBJ2-6; D: .; CDR3: CASSVGILPVSGANVLTF; DNA: TGTGCCAGCAGCGTAGGGATACTACCCGTCTCTGGGGCCAACGTCCTGACTTTC
size: .; length: 17; V: TRBV11-3; J: TRBJ2-1; D: TRBD2; CDR3: CASSPTILAGVGNEQFF; DNA: TGTGCCAGCAGCCCTACTATACTAGCGGGAGTGGGCAATGAGCAGTTCTTC
size: .; length: 13; V: TRBV19; J: TRBJ1-1; D: TRBD1; CDR3: CASSLAGGPEAFF; DNA: TGTGCCAGTAGCCTTGCAGGGGGACCTGAAGCTTTCTTT
size: .; length: 12; V: TRBV28; J: TRBJ2-3; D: .; CDR3: CASIQGAWSQYF; DNA: TGTGCCAGCATTCAGGGTGCATGGTCGCAGTATTTT
size: few; length: 15; V: TRBV6-5; J: TRBJ1-1; D: .; CDR3: CASSYSGQPNTEAFF; DNA: TGTGCCAGCAGTTACTCGGGACAACCGAACACTGAAGCTTTCTTT
size: .; length: 13; V: TRBV27; J: TRBJ2-5; D: TRBD1; CDR3: CASRRQGPETQYF; DNA: TGTGCCAGCAGACGACAGGGGCCAGAGACCCAGTACTTC
size: .; length: 16; V: TRBV24-1; J: TRBJ2-3; D: TRBD2; CDR3: CATSDALATWGDTQYF; DNA: TGTGCCACCAGTGACGCACTAGCGACCTGGGGAGATACGCAGTATTTT
size: .; length: 13; V: TRBV12-3/TRBV12-4; J: TRBJ1-5; D: TRBD1; CDR3: CAREWTGLEPQHF; DNA: TGTGCCAGGGAGTGGACAGGACTGGAGCCCCAGCATTTT
size: .; length: 16; V: TRBV28; J: TRBJ2-4; D: .; CDR3: CASSRERDMSKNIQYF; DNA: TGTGCCAGCAGCCGAGAGCGGGACATGAGCAAAAACATTCAGTACTTC
size: .; length: 15; V: TRBV14; J: TRBJ1-1; D: .; CDR3: CASSRYGQLLLEAFF; DNA: TGTGCCAGCAGCCGATACGGACAGCTATTACTTGAAGCTTTCTTT
size: .; length: 14; V: TRBV2; J: TRBJ1-4; D: .; CDR3: CASTLSTGNEKLFF; DNA: TGTGCCAGCACCCTCTCGACAGGAAATGAAAAACTGTTTTTT
size: .; length: 14; V: TRBV28; J: TRBJ1-2; D: .; CDR3: CASSLRDTNRGYTF; DNA: TGTGCCAGCAGTTTAAGGGACACCAATCGGGGCTACACCTTC
size: .; length: 14; V: TRBV28; J: TRBJ2-7; D: TRBD1; CDR3: CASSLGTGGYEQYF; DNA: TGTGCCAGCAGTTTAGGGACAGGGGGATACGAGCAGTACTTC
size: .; length: 11; V: TRBV19; J: TRBJ2-1; D: .; CDR3: CASSITDEQFF; DNA: TGTGCCAGTAGTATAACGGATGAGCAGTTCTTC
size: .; length: 15; V: TRBV6-5; J: TRBJ2-1; D: .; CDR3: CASSYSMGSSGEQFF; DNA: TGTGCCAGCAGTTACTCGATGGGGTCGTCAGGGGAGCAGTTCTTC
size: .; length: 14; V: TRBV19; J: TRBJ1-1; D: .; CDR3: CASSIGGMNTEAFF; DNA: TGTGCCAGTAGTATTGGCGGAATGAACACTGAAGCTTTCTTT
size: .; length: 13; V: TRBV2; J: TRBJ1-2; D: .; CDR3: CASVQGSNYGYTF; DNA: TGTGCCAGCGTCCAGGGGTCTAACTATGGCTACACCTTC
size: .; length: 15; V: TRBV3-1/TRBV3-2; J: TRBJ2-7; D: TRBD2; CDR3: CASSPRLAGVYEQYF; DNA: TGTGCCAGCAGCCCCCGACTAGCGGGAGTATACGAGCAGTACTTC
size: .; length: 14; V: TRBV6-6; J: TRBJ2-3; D: TRBD2; CDR3: CASRPGLAGDTQYF; DNA: TGTGCCAGCAGGCCGGGACTAGCGGGGGATACGCAGTATTTT
size: .; length: 13; V: TRBV5-1; J: TRBJ1-3; D: .; CDR3: CASSYRAGNTIYF; DNA: TGCGCCAGCAGTTACAGGGCTGGAAACACCATATATTTT
size: .; length: 15; V: TRBV20-1; J: TRBJ2-1; D: TRBD2; CDR3: CSASESGGDDDEQFF; DNA: TGCAGTGCTAGTGAGTCCGGGGGGGATGATGATGAGCAGTTCTTC
size: once; length: 18; V: TRBV27; J: TRBJ1-6; D: .; CDR3: CASSLEGTIQGANSPLHF; DNA: TGTGCCAGCAGTTTAGAGGGGACAATACAGGGAGCTAATTCACCCCTCCACTTT
size: .; length: 17; V: TRBV5-5; J: TRBJ1-2; D: TRBD1; CDR3: CASSPGQGFLINYGYTF; DNA: TGTGCCAGCAGCCCGGGACAGGGATTTCTGATAAACTATGGCTACACCTTC
size: .; length: 14; V: TRBV9; J: TRBJ2-7; D: TRBD1; CDR3: CASSVGDSSYEQYF; DNA: TGTGCCAGCAGCGTAGGGGACAGCTCCTACGAGCAGTACTTC
size: few; length: 15; V: TRBV15; J: TRBJ2-3; D: TRBD1; CDR3: CATSSGQGFTDTQYF; DNA: TGTGCCACCAGCAGCGGACAGGGGTTCACAGATACGCAGTATTTT
size: few; length: 16; V: TRBV28; J: TRBJ2-5; D: TRBD2; CDR3: CASSFSSGGLQETQYF; DNA: TGTGCCAGCAGTTTCTCTAGCGGGGGCCTTCAAGAGACCCAGTACTTC
size: .; length: 15; V: TRBV5-8; J: TRBJ2-2; D: .; CDR3: CASSYWQGNTGELFF; DNA: TGTGCCAGCAGCTACTGGCAGGGGAACACCGGGGAGCTGTTTTTT
size: few; length: 17; V: TRBV15; J: TRBJ1-2; D: .; CDR3: CATSSASTGVRDYGYTF; DNA: TGTGCCACCAGCAGTGCGTCTACAGGCGTCCGGGACTATGGCTACACCTTC
size: few; length: 13; V: TRBV6-4; J: TRBJ2-2; D: .; CDR3: CASSGGDTGELFF; DNA: TGTGCCAGCAGTGGGGGGGACACCGGGGAGCTGTTTTTT
size: .; length: 16; V: TRBV9; J: TRBJ1-6; D: TRBD1; CDR3: CASSTRDRVSDSPLHF; DNA: TGTGCCAGCAGCACTCGGGACAGGGTCTCAGATTCACCCCTCCACTTT
size: .; length: 13; V: TRBV6-5; J: TRBJ1-6; D: .; CDR3: CASRRTLNSPLHF; DNA: TGTGCCAGCAGGAGGACTCTCAATTCACCCCTCCACTTT
size: .; length: 16; V: TRBV7-2; J: TRBJ1-2; D: .; CDR3: CASSPSFNRAGHGYTF; DNA: TGTGCCAGCAGCCCTTCGTTTAACAGGGCCGGGCATGGCTACACCTTC